Following are 9 T cell receptor beta chains from one sample sequenced in a study of response to subunit inactivated influenza vaccine. TCRdb re-called the RT-PCR reads with MiXCR, one entry per CDR3 protein. In the table there are fewer than 650,000 distinct CDR3 sequences, 10% to 15% of which are singletons. The input for sequencing was PBMCs from blood, taken around seven weeks after vaccination. The receptors derive from a man aged 45 to 65 who received an inactivated influenza vaccine.

This clonotype has just a few counts. This chain uses TRBV4-2 with TRBJ2-3; D not certain. V dropped 0 bases and J dropped 7 bases, with 17 bases sitting between them. Germline CDR1 reads LGHNA; CDR2 reads YNFKEQ. This CDR3 comprises 16 residues. The CDR3 is CASSQDLRTPHHTQYF. Written as DNA, the CDR3 is TGTGCCAGCAGCCAAGATTTACGGACCCCACATCATACGCAGTATTTT.

This clonotype was counted only a few times. The chain is built from TRBV28 and TRBJ2-3, with 8 bases fitting TRBD2. Germline values: CDR1 MDHEN, CDR2 SYDVKM. The CDR3 is 15 residues long. J was trimmed by 6 bases and V by 3 bases; bases with no gene match: 8. CDR3 DNA: TGTGCCAGCAGTTTTTCGGGGGGGGGCTTTGATACGCAGTATTTT. Its translation is CASSFSGGGFDTQYF.

The table lists this clonotype with a few counts. The rearrangement joins TRBV20-1 to TRBJ2-6, with D unclear. The germline CDR1 and CDR2 sequences are DFQATT and SNEGSKA (reference sequence). The CDR3 totals 17 residues. Between the trimmed V and J ends, which lost 0 bases and 0 bases, there was a span of 12 bases. The CDR3 protein is CSARDLWHNSGANVLTF. The DNA of the CDR3 is TGCAGTGCTAGAGATCTATGGCACAACTCTGGGGCCAACGTCCTGACTTTC.

This clonotype was seen only a few times. This chain uses TRBV5-1 with TRBJ2-3, with a tentative D call TRBD2 (7 bases). Germline V gives CDR1 SGHRS, CDR2 YFSETQ. V lost 6 bases, J lost 1 base, and 15 bases lay in between. The length of the CDR3 is 15 residues. CDR3 nucleotides: TGCGCCAGCACCTGGGGGGGCCGCCGCACAGATACGCAGTATTTT. Protein product: CASTWGGRRTDTQYF. The whole variable domain, filled in from reference TRBV5-1 and TRBJ2-3, reads KAGVTQTPRYLIKTRGQQVTLSCSPISGHRSVSWYQQTPGQGLQFLFEYFSETQRNKGNFPGRFSGRQFSNSRSEMNVSTLELGDSALYLCASTWGGRRTDTQYFGPGTRLTVL.

V and J are TRBV10-3 and TRBJ2-7; D uncertain. The germline V gene encodes CDR1 ENHRY and CDR2 SYGVKD. The germline V and J ends were trimmed by 0 bases and 4 bases, with 10 bases remaining between them. The CDR3 totals 14 residues. The CDR3 sequence: CAISESSAQYEQYF. The CDR3 bases are TGTGCCATCAGTGAGTCCAGCGCCCAATACGAGCAGTACTTC.

This clonotype came up a few times. V usage is TRBV10-3 and J usage is TRBJ2-3, with 9 bases identical to TRBD2. The CDR3 consists of 17 residues. Per the germline V gene, CDR1 is ENHRY and CDR2 is SYGVKD. The V and J ends lost 6 bases and 4 bases, in that order; junction bases with no gene match: 14. CDR3 amino acids: CAIRPIGAGGQSDTQYF. The CDR3 nucleotides read TGTGCCATCAGGCCCATCGGGGCGGGGGGGCAGTCAGATACGCAGTATTTT.

This chain uses TRBV11-2 with TRBJ2-7; possibly TRBD2 for D (5 bases). Per germline, CDR1 SGHAT and CDR2 FQNNGV. CDR3 length: 15 amino acids. Trimming shortened V by 1 base and J by 2 bases, and 12 bases separated the two germline ends. CDR3 loop: CASSLGLAQAYEQYF. CDR3 nucleotide sequence: TGTGCCAGCAGCTTAGGGCTAGCTCAAGCCTACGAGCAGTACTTC.

This clonotype occurred a few times. The V call is TRBV9, the J call TRBJ1-6; D perhaps matches TRBD1 (6 bases). V was trimmed by 3 bases and J by 7 bases, leaving 11 bases between them. This CDR3 comprises 14 residues. CDR1 is SGDLS and CDR2 is YYNGEE in the germline V gene. The CDR3 nucleotides read TGTGCCAGCAGCGACACAGGGCTAAATTCACCCCTCCACTTT. Translation: CASSDTGLNSPLHF.

This clonotype turned up a few times. The chain employs TRBV6-1 and TRBJ2-2, with 7 bases matching TRBD1. The CDR3 is made up of 18 amino acids. Looked up from germline, CDR1 is MNHNS and CDR2 is SASEGT. V lost 1 base to trimming and J lost 4 bases; unmatched junction nucleotides: 12. This chain's CDR3 is CASSEDQRQGLLTGELFF. CDR3 nucleotide sequence: TGTGCCAGCAGTGAAGACCAGAGACAGGGCCTACTCACCGGGGAGCTGTTTTTT.